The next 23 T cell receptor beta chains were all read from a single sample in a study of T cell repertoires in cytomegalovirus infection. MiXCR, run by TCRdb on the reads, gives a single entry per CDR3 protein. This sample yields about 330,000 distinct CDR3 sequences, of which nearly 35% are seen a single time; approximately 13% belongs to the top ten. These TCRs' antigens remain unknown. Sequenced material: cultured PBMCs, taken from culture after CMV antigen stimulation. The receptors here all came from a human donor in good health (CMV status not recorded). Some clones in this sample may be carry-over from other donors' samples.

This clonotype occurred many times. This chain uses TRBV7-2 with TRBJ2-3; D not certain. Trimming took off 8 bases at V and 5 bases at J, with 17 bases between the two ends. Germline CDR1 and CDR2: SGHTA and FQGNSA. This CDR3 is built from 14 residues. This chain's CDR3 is CASGFAIGEDTQYF. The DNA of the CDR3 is TGTGCCAGCGGATTTGCGATTGGGGAAGATACGCAGTATTTT.

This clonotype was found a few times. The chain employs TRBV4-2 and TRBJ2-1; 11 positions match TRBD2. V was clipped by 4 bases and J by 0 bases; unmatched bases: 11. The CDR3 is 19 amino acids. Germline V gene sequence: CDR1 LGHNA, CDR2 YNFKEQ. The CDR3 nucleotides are TGTGCCAGCAGCCTAAGCGTCCTTACTAGCGGGAGCTCCTACAATGAGCAGTTCTTC. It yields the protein CASSLSVLTSGSSYNEQFF.

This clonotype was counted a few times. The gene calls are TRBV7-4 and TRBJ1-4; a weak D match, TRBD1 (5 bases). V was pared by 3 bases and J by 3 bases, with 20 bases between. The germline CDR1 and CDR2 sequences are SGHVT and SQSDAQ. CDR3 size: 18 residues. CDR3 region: CASSFKPGPAAANEKLFF. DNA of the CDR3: TGTGCCAGCAGCTTCAAACCGGGGCCGGCGGCGGCTAATGAAAAACTGTTTTTT.

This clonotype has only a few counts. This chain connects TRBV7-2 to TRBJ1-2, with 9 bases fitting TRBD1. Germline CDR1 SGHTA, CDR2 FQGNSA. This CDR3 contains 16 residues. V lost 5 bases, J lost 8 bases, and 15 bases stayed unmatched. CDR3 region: CASSPPGQGVGGGYTF. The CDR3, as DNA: TGTGCCAGCAGCCCCCCGGGACAGGGTGTAGGAGGCGGCTACACCTTC.

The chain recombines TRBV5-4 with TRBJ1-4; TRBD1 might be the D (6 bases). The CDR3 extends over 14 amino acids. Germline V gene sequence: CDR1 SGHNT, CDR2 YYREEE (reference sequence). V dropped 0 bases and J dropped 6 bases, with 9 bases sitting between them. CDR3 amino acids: CASSLAGQHEKLFF. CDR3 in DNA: TGTGCCAGCAGCTTGGCGGGACAACATGAAAAACTGTTTTTT.

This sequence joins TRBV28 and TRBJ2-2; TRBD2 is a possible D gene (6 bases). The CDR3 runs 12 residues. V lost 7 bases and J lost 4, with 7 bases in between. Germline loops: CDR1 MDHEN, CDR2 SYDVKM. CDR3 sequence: CASKLATGELFF. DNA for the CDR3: TGTGCCAGCAAACTAGCCACCGGGGAGCTGTTTTTT.

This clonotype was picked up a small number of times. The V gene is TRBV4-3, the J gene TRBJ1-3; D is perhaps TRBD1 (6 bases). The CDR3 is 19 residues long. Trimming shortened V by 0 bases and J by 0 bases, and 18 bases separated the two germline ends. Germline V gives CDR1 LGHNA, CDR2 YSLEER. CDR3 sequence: CASSQDPPGGTYSGNTIYF. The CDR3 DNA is TGCGCCAGCAGCCAAGATCCTCCGGGGGGCACTTACTCTGGAAACACCATATATTTT.

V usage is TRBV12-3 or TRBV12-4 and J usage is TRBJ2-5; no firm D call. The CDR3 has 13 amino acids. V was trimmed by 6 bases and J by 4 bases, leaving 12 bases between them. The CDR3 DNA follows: TGTGCCAGCAGCTCCGATACCCCAGAGACCCAGTACTTC. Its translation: CASSSDTPETQYF.

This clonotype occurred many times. DNA of the CDR3: TGTGCCAGCAGCCACCCCGCAGATACGCAGTATTTT. Amino acid sequence: CASSHPADTQYF. The genes are TRBV7-8 and TRBJ2-3; D remains unclear. In germline, CDR1 is SGHVS, CDR2 FQNEAQ. The ends were cut back, 5 bases at V and 4 bases at J, with 7 bases in the middle. The CDR3 length is 12 residues.

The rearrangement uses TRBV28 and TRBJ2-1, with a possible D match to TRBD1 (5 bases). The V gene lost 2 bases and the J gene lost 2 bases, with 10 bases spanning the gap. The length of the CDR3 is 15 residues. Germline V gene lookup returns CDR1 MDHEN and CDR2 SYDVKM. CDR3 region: CASSLGAPTYNEQFF. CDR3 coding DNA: TGTGCCAGCAGTTTAGGGGCTCCCACCTACAATGAGCAGTTCTTC. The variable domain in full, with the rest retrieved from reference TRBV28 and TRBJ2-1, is DVKVTQSSRYLVKRTGEKVFLECVQDMDHENMFWYRQDPGLGLRLIYFSYDVKMKEKGDIPEGYSVSREKKERFSLILESASTNQTSMYLCASSLGAPTYNEQFFGPGTRLTVL.

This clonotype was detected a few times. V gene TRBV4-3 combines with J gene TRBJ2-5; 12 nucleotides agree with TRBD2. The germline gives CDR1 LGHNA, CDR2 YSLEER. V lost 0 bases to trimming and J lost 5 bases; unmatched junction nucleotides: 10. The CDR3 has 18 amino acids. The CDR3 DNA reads TGCGCCAGCAGCCAAGACATTCCTAGCGGGAGGGCCGGTGAGACCCAGTACTTC. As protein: CASSQDIPSGRAGETQYF.

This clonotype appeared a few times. CDR3 coding DNA: TGTGCCAGCAGTTACGGACTAGCGGGAGGGATTTTCTTAAATGAGCAGTTCTTC. Protein: CASSYGLAGGIFLNEQFF. The chain is built from TRBV6-2 or TRBV6-3 and TRBJ2-1; TRBD2 aligns across 15 bases. The CDR3 sequence is 18 residues long. V was clipped by 2 bases and J by 7 bases; unmatched bases: 9. Germline V gives CDR1 MNHEY, CDR2 SVGEGT.

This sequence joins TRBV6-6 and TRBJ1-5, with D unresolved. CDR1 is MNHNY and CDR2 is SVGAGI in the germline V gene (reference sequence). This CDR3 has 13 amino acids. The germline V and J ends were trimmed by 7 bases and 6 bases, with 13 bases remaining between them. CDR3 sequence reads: CASNSVLGQPQHF. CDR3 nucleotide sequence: TGTGCCAGCAATAGTGTTCTGGGTCAGCCCCAGCATTTT.

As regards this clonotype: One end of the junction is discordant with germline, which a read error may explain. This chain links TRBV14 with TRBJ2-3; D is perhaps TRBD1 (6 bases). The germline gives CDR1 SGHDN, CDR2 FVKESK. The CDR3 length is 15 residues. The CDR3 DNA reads TGTGCCAGCAGCCCAAGGGGTCCCCGGACAGCTACGCAGTATTTT. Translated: CASSPRGPRTATQYF.

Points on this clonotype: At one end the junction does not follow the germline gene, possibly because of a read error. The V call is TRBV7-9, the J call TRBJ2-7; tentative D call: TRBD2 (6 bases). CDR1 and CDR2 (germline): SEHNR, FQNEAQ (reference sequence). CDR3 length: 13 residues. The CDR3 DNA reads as TGCGGGGTGGGGGGTCCTTCTTGGGACGAGCAGTACTTC. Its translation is CGVGGPSWDEQYF.

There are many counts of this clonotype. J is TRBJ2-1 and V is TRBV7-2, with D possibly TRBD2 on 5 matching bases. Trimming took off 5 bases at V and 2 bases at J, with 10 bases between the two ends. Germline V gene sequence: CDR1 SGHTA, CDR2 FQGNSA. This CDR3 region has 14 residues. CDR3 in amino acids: CASSMPGTYNEQFF. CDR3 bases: TGTGCCAGCAGCATGCCGGGAACCTACAATGAGCAGTTCTTC.

CDR3 loop: CSARPPARAGGIYNEQFF. The CDR3 bases are TGCAGTGCTAGACCTCCGGCTCGGGCGGGGGGGATCTACAATGAGCAGTTCTTC. V usage is TRBV20-1 and J usage is TRBJ2-1; TRBD2 agrees at 9 bases. The V gene's germline CDR1 is DFQATT and CDR2 SNEGSKA (reference sequence). The CDR3 extends over 18 amino acids. V gave up 2 bases and J gave up 3 bases; unmatched junction bases: 14.

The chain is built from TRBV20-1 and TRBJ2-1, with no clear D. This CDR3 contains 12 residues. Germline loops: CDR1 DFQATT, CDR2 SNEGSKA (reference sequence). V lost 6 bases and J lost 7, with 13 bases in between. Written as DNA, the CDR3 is TGCAGTGCCAACGATAGGGCGAATGAGCAGTTCTTC. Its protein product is CSANDRANEQFF.

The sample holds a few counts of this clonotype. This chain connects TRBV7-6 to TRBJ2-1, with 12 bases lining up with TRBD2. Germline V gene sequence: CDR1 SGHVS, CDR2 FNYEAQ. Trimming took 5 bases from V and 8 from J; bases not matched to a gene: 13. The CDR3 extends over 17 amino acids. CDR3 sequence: CASSPTSSGRAWDEQFF. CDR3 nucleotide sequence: TGTGCCAGCAGCCCAACATCTAGCGGGAGGGCCTGGGATGAGCAGTTCTTC.

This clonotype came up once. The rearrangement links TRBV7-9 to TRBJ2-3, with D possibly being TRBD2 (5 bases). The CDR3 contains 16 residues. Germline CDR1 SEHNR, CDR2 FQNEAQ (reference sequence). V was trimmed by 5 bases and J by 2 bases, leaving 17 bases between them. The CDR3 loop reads CASSPAGVGYTDTQYF. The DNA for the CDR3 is TGTGCCAGCAGCCCAGCCGGGGTAGGCTACACAGATACGCAGTATTTT. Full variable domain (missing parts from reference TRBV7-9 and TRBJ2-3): DTGVSQNPRHKITKRGQNVTFRCDPISEHNRLYWYRQTLGQGPEFLTYFQNEAQLEKSRLLSDRFSAERPKGSFSTLEIQRTEQGDSAMYLCASSPAGVGYTDTQYFGPGTRLTVL.

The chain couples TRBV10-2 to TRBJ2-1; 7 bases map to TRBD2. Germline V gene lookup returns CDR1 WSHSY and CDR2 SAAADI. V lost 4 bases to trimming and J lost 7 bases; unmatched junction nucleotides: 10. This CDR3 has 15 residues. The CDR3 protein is CASSVASGGANEQFF. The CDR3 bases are TGCGCCAGCAGTGTGGCTAGCGGAGGAGCTAATGAGCAGTTCTTC.

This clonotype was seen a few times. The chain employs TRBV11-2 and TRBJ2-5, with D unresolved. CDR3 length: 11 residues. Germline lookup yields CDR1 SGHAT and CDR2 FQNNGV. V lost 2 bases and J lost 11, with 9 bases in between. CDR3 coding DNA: TGTGCCAGCAGCTTAAGAAATCAGCAGTACTTC. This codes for CASSLRNQQYF.

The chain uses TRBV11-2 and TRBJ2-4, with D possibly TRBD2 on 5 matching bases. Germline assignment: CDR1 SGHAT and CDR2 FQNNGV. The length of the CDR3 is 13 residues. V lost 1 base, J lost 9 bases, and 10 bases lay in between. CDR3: CASSLVPAGIQYF. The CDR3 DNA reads TGTGCCAGCAGCTTAGTCCCCGCGGGCATTCAGTACTTC. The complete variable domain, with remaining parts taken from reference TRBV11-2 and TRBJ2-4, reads EAGVAQSPRYKIIEKRQSVAFWCNPISGHATLYWYQQILGQGPKLLIQFQNNGVVDDSQLPKDRFSAERLKGVDSTLKIQPAKLEDSAVYLCASSLVPAGIQYFGAGTRLSVL.